One and the same sample provided the 16 T cell receptor beta chains below, sequenced in a study of beta chain features in type 1 diabetes (dated by TCRdb to between 2018 and 2020). Library preparation used the immunoSEQ multiplex PCR assay. The entire isolated RNA was reverse transcribed using the High Capacity cDNA Reverse Transcription Kit, and thus expressed TCRB transcripts were sequenced. TCRdb stores this immuneACCESS table with in-frame sequences only. Part of the clones is absent; in the studies checked, under half of the shortfall reflects unresolved V genes, and no reason is known for the rest. Across this sample there are 860,000 or so clones, with about a sixth seen only once. The ten biggest clones cover 0.02% to 0.025% of the sample. The sample comprised naive CD4+ T cells from blood. What the cell subset or site label conveys for this sample: true naive CD4+ T cells. The origin of the receptors is a young woman in good health.

This clone was seen a handful of times. The chain carries TRBV4-3 and TRBJ2-7; TRBD1 matches 10 bases. V dropped 0 bases and J dropped 2; count of bases not matched to a gene: 7. CDR3 size: 17 residues. Looked up from germline, CDR1 is LGHNA and CDR2 is YSLEER. The CDR3 loop reads CASSQEAAGTGAYEQYF. For the CDR3, the DNA is TGCGCCAGCAGCCAAGAGGCCGCCGGGACAGGGGCCTACGAGCAGTACTTC.

The chain carries TRBV5-6 and TRBJ2-3; TRBD2 matches 9 bases. The CDR3 has 17 amino acids. Trimming cost V 0 bases and J 2 bases; bases outside gene matches: 7. Germline CDR1 and CDR2: SGHDT and YYEEEE. The CDR3 region is CASSLGGSGSFTDTQYF. The CDR3 nucleotides are TGTGCCAGCAGCTTGGGTGGTAGCGGGAGCTTCACAGATACGCAGTATTTT. Full variable domain (outside the CDR3, taken from reference TRBV5-6 and TRBJ2-3): DAGVTQSPTHLIKTRGQQVTLRCSPKSGHDTVSWYQQALGQGPQFIFQYYEEEERQRGNFPDRFSGHQFPNYSSELNVNALLLGDSALYLCASSLGGSGSFTDTQYFGPGTRLTVL.

Details on this clone: Other DNA sequences in this sample translate to the same CDR3. The genes are TRBV7-9 and TRBJ2-1, with 10 bases fitting TRBD2. The CDR3 is made up of 15 amino acids. Germline-derived CDR1 and CDR2 are SEHNR and FQNEAQ (reference sequence). The ends lost 5 bases at V and 4 bases at J; junction bases unmatched: 5. The CDR3 protein is CASSLRTSGYNEQFF. For the CDR3, the DNA is TGTGCCAGCAGCCTTAGGACTAGCGGATACAATGAGCAGTTCTTC.

The chain joins TRBV6-5 to TRBJ2-1, with 8 bases that match TRBD1. The CDR3 totals 14 residues. With V trimmed by 2 bases and J by 9 bases, 6 bases remained unmatched. Looked up from germline, CDR1 is MNHEY and CDR2 is SVGAGI. The CDR3 DNA reads as TGTGCCAGCAGTTACCGGGACAGGCAGGGTGAGCAGTTCTTC. Residues: CASSYRDRQGEQFF.

This clone was counted between two and nine times. The chain employs TRBV5-1 and TRBJ2-7; no clear D. CDR1 is SGHRS, CDR2 YFSETQ, per germline. Trimming took 1 base from V and 3 from J, leaving 14 bases between them. The CDR3 has 15 amino acids. CDR3 bases: TGCGCCAGCAGCTTGACACACTCCCTAGACTACGAGCAGTACTTC. Translating it yields CASSLTHSLDYEQYF. Looking up the rest from reference TRBV5-1 and TRBJ2-7 gives the full variable domain: KAGVTQTPRYLIKTRGQQVTLSCSPISGHRSVSWYQQTPGQGLQFLFEYFSETQRNKGNFPGRFSGRQFSNSRSEMNVSTLELGDSALYLCASSLTHSLDYEQYFGPGTRLTVT.

CDR3 sequence: CASSPLSVSGQGPTEAFF. The CDR3 coding sequence is TGTGCCAGCTCACCATTATCCGTTTCCGGACAGGGCCCCACTGAAGCTTTCTTT. The chain links TRBV18 to TRBJ1-1, with 8 bases that match TRBD1. The germline gives CDR1 KGHSH, CDR2 LQKENI. This CDR3 is built from 18 residues. The J segment lost 4 bases and the V segment lost 2 bases, leaving 15 bases of the junction unmatched.

The chain links TRBV18 to TRBJ1-2, with 8 bases fitting TRBD1. Germline values: CDR1 KGHSH, CDR2 LQKENI. V shed 0 bases and J 7 bases; nucleotides not matched to a gene: 4. This CDR3 is 14 amino acids long. The CDR3: CASSPPQGAGGYTF. The DNA for the CDR3 is TGTGCCAGCTCACCACCGCAGGGGGCTGGTGGCTACACCTTC.

The gene calls are TRBV5-6 and TRBJ1-4; D is unresolved. The CDR3 runs to 14 residues. Trimming took 0 bases from V and 8 from J, leaving 11 bases between them. CDR1 and CDR2 from the germline V gene are SGHDT and YYEEEE. The chain's CDR3 is CASSLGLMDEKLFF. The CDR3 region has the DNA TGTGCCAGCAGCTTGGGACTCATGGACGAAAAACTGTTTTTT.

This clone was recorded a few times. V gene TRBV9 combines with J gene TRBJ2-7; weak D call: TRBD2 (5 bases). The V and J ends lost 4 bases and 8 bases respectively, with 22 bases between them. This CDR3 comprises 15 residues. Germline V lookup: CDR1 SGDLS, CDR2 YYNGEE. CDR3 sequence: CASSPTAAVGFKQYF. CDR3 in DNA: TGTGCCAGCAGCCCGACCGCAGCGGTTGGGTTCAAGCAGTACTTC.

The chain carries TRBV5-1 and TRBJ2-2; 14 nucleotides line up with TRBD2. The germline V gene encodes CDR1 SGHRS and CDR2 YFSETQ. The CDR3 is 17 amino acids. J lost 4 bases, V lost 0 bases, and 2 bases had no gene match. The DNA of the CDR3 is TGCGCCAGCAGCTTGGGGGGACTAGCGGGAGCCACCGGGGAGCTGTTTTTT. This sequence encodes CASSLGGLAGATGELFF.

This clone was seen a few times. V is TRBV11-2 and J is TRBJ2-7; 9 bases align to TRBD2. Germline V gene lookup returns CDR1 SGHAT and CDR2 FQNNGV. The CDR3 is 15 amino acids. The junction had 7 bases not matched to a gene; V was cut back by 5 bases and J by 2 bases. CDR3 residues: CASSPSSGTTYEQYF. The CDR3 DNA follows: TGTGCCAGCAGCCCCTCTAGCGGGACGACCTACGAGCAGTACTTC.

This chain joins TRBV5-8 and TRBJ2-1, with D uncertain. The CDR3 runs 11 residues. Germline V gives CDR1 SGHTS, CDR2 YDEGEE. The V and J ends lost 9 bases and 7 bases respectively, with 11 bases between them. The CDR3 sequence is CAISRWNEQFF. The CDR3 DNA reads as TGTGCCATTTCGAGGTGGAATGAGCAGTTCTTC. Looking up the rest from reference TRBV5-8 and TRBJ2-1 gives the full variable domain: EAGVTQSPTHLIKTRGQQATLRCSPISGHTSVYWYQQALGLGLQFLLWYDEGEERNRGNFPPRFSGRQFPNYSSELNVNALELEDSALYLCAISRWNEQFFGPGTRLTVL.

Remarks on this clone: This may be a read error: a much more frequent sequence differs by one nucleotide. CDR3 coding DNA: TGTGCCGGTCGGGCCGCCGACGAAAAACTGTTTTTT. Residues: CAGRAADEKLFF. This rearrangement joins TRBV2 to TRBJ1-4; D uncertain. Trimming took 11 bases from V and 8 from J, leaving 15 bases between them. The CDR3 consists of 12 residues. Germline values: CDR1 SNHLY, CDR2 FYNNEI.

This clone came up a few times. The genes are TRBV5-1 and TRBJ2-1; possibly TRBD1 or TRBD2 for D (5 bases each). V shed 0 bases and J shed 4 bases, with 11 bases lying between them. The length of the CDR3 is 15 residues. Looked up from germline, CDR1 is SGHRS and CDR2 is YFSETQ. The CDR3 nucleotides read TGCGCCAGCAGCTTGGGGGGACCAGCATACAATGAGCAGTTCTTC. This encodes CASSLGGPAYNEQFF. The full variable domain, its missing parts supplied by reference TRBV5-1 and TRBJ2-1, is KAGVTQTPRYLIKTRGQQVTLSCSPISGHRSVSWYQQTPGQGLQFLFEYFSETQRNKGNFPGRFSGRQFSNSRSEMNVSTLELGDSALYLCASSLGGPAYNEQFFGPGTRLTVL.

V and J are TRBV2 and TRBJ2-6; D is uncertain. Germline V gene data show CDR1 as SNHLY and CDR2 as FYNNEI. The CDR3 length is 15 residues. Deletions cut 7 bases from V and 2 bases from J, with 12 bases between. Here the CDR3 reads CASIPARTGANVLTF. The CDR3 DNA follows: TGTGCCAGCATACCGGCCCGGACTGGGGCCAACGTCCTGACTTTC.

This clone showed up just a few times. The CDR3 spells CASTPSGGETQYF. The CDR3 DNA follows: TGTGCCAGCACCCCAAGTGGTGGGGAGACCCAGTACTTC. The chain joins TRBV7-2 to TRBJ2-5; no clear D gene. Trimming cost V 7 bases and J 5 bases, with 14 bases left between them. From germline, CDR1 is SGHTA and CDR2 FQGNSA. The CDR3 is 13 amino acids.